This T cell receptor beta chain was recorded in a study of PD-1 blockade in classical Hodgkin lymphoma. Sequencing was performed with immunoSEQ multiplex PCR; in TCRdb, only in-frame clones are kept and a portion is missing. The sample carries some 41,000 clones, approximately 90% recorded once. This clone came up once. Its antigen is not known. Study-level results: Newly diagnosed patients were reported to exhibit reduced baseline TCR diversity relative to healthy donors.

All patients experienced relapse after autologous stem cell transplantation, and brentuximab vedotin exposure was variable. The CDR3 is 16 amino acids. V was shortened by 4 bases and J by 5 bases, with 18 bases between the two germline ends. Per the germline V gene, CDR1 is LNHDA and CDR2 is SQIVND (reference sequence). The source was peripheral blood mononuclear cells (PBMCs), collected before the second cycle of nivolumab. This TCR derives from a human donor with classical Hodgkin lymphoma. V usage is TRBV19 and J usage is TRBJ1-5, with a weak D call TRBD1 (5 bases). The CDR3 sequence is CASSTPSGTGHQPQHF. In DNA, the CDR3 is TGTGCCAGTAGTACACCTTCCGGGACCGGGCATCAGCCCCAGCATTTT.